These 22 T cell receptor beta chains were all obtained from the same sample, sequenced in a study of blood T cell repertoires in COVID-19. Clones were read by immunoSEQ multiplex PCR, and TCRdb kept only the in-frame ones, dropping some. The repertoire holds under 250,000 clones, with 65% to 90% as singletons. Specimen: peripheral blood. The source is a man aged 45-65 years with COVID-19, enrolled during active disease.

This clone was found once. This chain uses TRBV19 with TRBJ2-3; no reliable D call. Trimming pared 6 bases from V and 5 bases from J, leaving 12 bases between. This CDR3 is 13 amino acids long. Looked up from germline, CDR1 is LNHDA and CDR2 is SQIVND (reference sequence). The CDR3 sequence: CASRGTLGDTQYF. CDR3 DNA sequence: TGTGCCAGTAGGGGCACCCTCGGAGATACGCAGTATTTT.

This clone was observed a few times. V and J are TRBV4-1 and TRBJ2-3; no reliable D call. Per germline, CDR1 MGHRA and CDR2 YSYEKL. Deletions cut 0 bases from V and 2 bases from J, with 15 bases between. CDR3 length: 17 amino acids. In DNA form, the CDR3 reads TGCGCCAGCAGCCAAGATCTGGGCCCCAGTTACACAGATACGCAGTATTTT. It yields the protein CASSQDLGPSYTDTQYF.

The CDR3 sequence is CASSTGLAPNPYEQYF. The CDR3 region has the DNA TGTGCCAGCAGCACCGGACTAGCCCCTAACCCCTACGAGCAGTACTTC. This chain connects TRBV7-8 to TRBJ2-7, with 8 bases matching TRBD2. Trimming took 5 bases from V and 2 from J; bases not matched to a gene: 11. The CDR3 has 16 residues. Germline V CDR1 and CDR2: SGHVS, FQNEAQ. Together with reference TRBV7-8 and TRBJ2-7, the CDR3 gives the full variable domain: GAGVSQSPRYKVAKRGQDVALRCDPISGHVSLFWYQQALGQGPEFLTYFQNEAQLDKSGLPSDRFFAERPEGSVSTLKIQRTQQEDSAVYLCASSTGLAPNPYEQYFGPGTRLTVT.

The CDR3 sequence is CASSSRQGANYGYTF. CDR3 bases: TGTGCCAGCAGCTCCAGACAGGGGGCTAACTATGGCTACACCTTC. The genes are TRBV7-8 and TRBJ1-2, with 9 bases identical to TRBD1. J gave up 0 bases and V 4 bases, and 3 bases lay outside the gene matches. The germline V gene has CDR1 SGHVS and CDR2 FQNEAQ. The CDR3 has 15 amino acids.

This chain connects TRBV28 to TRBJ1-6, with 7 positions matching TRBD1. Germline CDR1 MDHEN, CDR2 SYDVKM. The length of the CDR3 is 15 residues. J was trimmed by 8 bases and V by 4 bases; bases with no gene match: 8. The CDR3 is CASSYPGQPYSPLHF. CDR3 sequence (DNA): TGTGCCAGCAGTTATCCGGGACAGCCCTATTCACCCCTCCACTTT. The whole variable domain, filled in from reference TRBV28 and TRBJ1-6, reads DVKVTQSSRYLVKRTGEKVFLECVQDMDHENMFWYRQDPGLGLRLIYFSYDVKMKEKGDIPEGYSVSREKKERFSLILESASTNQTSMYLCASSYPGQPYSPLHFGNGTRLTVT.

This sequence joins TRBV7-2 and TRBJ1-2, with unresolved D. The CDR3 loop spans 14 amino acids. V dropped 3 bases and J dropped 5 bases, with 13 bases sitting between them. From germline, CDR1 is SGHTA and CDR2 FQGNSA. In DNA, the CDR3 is TGTGCCAGCAGCTTTTCATCCGGGTATTATGGCTACACCTTC. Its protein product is CASSFSSGYYGYTF.

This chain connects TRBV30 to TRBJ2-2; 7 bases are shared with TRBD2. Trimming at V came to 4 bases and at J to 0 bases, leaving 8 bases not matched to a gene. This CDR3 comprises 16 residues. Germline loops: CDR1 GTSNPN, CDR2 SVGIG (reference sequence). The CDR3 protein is CAWKSLGRSNTGELFF. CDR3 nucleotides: TGTGCCTGGAAATCCCTCGGGAGGTCGAACACCGGGGAGCTGTTTTTT. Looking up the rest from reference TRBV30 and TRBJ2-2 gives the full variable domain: SQTIHQWPATLVQPVGSPLSLECTVEGTSNPNLYWYRQAAGRGLQLLFYSVGIGQISSEVPQNLSASRPQDRQFILSSKKLLLSDSGFYLCAWKSLGRSNTGELFFGEGSRLTVL.

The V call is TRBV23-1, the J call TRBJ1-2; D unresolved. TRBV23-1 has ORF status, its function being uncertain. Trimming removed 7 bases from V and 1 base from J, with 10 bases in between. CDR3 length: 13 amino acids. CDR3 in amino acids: CASTRPGNYGYTF. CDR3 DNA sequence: TGCGCCAGCACCCGACCGGGTAACTATGGCTACACCTTC.

The CDR3 nucleotides read TGTGCCAGCACCCTGGGACTCCACACCGGGGAGCTGTTTTTT. Translated, it gives CASTLGLHTGELFF. The genes are TRBV6-5 and TRBJ2-2; TRBD2 is a possible D gene (6 bases). V shed 7 bases and J shed 3 bases, with 12 bases lying between them. The CDR3 runs 14 residues. The germline V gene encodes CDR1 MNHEY and CDR2 SVGAGI.

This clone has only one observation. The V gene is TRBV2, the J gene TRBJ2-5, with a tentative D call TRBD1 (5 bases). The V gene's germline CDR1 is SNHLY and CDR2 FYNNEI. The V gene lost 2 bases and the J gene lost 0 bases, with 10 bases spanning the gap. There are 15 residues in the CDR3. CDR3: CASSELQGYQETQYF. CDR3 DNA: TGTGCCAGCAGTGAATTGCAGGGATACCAAGAGACCCAGTACTTC. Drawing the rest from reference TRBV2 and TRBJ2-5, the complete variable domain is EPEVTQTPSHQVTQMGQEVILRCVPISNHLYFYWYRQILGQKVEFLVSFYNNEISEKSEIFDDQFSVERPDGSNFTLKIRSTKLEDSAMYFCASSELQGYQETQYFGPGTRLLVL.

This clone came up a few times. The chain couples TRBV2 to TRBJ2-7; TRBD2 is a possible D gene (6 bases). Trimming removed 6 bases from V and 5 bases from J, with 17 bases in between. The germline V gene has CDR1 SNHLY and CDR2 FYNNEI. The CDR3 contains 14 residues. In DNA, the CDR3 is TGTGCCAGCAGCAAACTAGCAAGGGACCACGAGCAGTACTTC. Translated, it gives CASSKLARDHEQYF.

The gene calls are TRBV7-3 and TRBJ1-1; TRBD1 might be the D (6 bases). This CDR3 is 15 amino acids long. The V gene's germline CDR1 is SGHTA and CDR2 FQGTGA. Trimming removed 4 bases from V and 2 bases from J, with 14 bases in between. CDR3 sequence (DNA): TGTGCCAGCAGCTCCGGCAGAGGGGGTAACACTGAAGCTTTCTTT. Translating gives CASSSGRGGNTEAFF.

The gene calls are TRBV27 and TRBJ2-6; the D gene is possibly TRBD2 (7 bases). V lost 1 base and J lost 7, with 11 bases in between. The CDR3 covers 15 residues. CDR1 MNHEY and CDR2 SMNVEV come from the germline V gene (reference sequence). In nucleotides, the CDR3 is TGTGCCAGCAGTTTATGGGGGGGCGGCGCCAACGTCCTGACTTTC. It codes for CASSLWGGGANVLTF.

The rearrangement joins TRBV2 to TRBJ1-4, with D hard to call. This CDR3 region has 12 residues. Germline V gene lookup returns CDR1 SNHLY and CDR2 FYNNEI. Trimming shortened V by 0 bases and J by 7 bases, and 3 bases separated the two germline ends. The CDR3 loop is CASSEAAEKLFF. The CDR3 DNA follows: TGTGCCAGCAGTGAAGCGGCTGAAAAACTGTTTTTT.

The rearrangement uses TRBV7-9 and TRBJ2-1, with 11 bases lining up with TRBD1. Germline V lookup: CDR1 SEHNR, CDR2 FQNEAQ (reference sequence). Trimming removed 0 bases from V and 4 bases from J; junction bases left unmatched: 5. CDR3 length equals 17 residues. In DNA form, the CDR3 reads TGTGCCAGCAGCTTAGCCGGGACAGGGGGATTGTACAATGAGCAGTTCTTC. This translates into CASSLAGTGGLYNEQFF.

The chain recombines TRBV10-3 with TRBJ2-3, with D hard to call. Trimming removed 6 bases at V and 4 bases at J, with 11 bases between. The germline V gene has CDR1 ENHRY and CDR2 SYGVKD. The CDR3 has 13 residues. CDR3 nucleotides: TGTGCCATCAGCCATTCCACGGCAGATACGCAGTATTTT. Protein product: CAISHSTADTQYF.

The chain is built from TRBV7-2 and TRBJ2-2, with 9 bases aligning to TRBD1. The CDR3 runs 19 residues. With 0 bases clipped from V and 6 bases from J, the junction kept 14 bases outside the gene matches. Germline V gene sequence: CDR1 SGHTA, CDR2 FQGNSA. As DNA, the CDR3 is TGTGCCAGCAGCTTAGCGAGGCTCGGTACAGGGGGCTCGTCCGGGGAGCTGTTTTTT. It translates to CASSLARLGTGGSSGELFF.

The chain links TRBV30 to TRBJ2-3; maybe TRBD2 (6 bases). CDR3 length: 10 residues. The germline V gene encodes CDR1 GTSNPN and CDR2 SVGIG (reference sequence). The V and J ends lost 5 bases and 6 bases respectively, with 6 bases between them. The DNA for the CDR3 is TGTGCCTGGGGGAGGGATACGCAGTATTTT. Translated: CAWGRDTQYF. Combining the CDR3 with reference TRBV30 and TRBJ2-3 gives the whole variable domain SQTIHQWPATLVQPVGSPLSLECTVEGTSNPNLYWYRQAAGRGLQLLFYSVGIGQISSEVPQNLSASRPQDRQFILSSKKLLLSDSGFYLCAWGRDTQYFGPGTRLTVL.

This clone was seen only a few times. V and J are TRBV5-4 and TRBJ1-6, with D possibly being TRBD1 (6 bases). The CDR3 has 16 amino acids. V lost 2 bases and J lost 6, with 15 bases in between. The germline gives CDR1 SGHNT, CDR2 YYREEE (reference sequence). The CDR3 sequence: CASSFPAVGGNSPLHF. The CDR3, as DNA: TGTGCCAGCAGCTTCCCCGCCGTAGGGGGTAATTCACCCCTCCACTTT.

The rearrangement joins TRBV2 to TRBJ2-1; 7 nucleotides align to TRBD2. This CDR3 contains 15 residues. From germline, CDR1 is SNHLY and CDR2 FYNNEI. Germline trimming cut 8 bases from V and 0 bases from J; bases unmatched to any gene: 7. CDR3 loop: CASGASGSSYNEQFF. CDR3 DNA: TGTGCCAGCGGGGCTAGCGGTAGCTCCTACAATGAGCAGTTCTTC.

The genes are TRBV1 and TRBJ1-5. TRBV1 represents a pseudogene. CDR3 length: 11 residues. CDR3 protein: CTSSGGQPQHF. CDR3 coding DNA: TGCACCAGCAGCGGAGGGCAGCCCCAGCATTTT.

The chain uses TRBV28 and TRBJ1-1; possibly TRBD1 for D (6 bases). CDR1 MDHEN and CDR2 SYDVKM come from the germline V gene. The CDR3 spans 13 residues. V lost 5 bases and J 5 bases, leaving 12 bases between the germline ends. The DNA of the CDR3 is TGTGCCAGCAGTGACACGAGGGGGACTGAAGCTTTCTTT. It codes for CASSDTRGTEAFF.